The text below deals with one TCR beta chain. This sample is drawn from a study of control samples from healthy donors and cancer patients. The protocol was immunoSEQ multiplex PCR, while the TCRdb copy is restricted to in-frame clones and leaves out a portion. The data show some 120,000 clones, more than 80% seen once. Germline V gene sequence: CDR1 KGHDR, CDR2 SFDVKD. The CDR3 loop spans 14 amino acids. Trimming took 1 base from V and 4 from J, leaving 9 bases between them. The chain joins TRBV24-1 to TRBJ1-2; unclear D gene. The sequenced sample was blood. This TCR was recovered from a man aged 18 to 29 in good health. The CDR3, as DNA: TGTGCCACCAGTGATTTTGACGTTTCCTATGGCTACACCTTC. Translated: CATSDFDVSYGYTF.